Below are 24 T cell receptor beta chains sequenced from a single sample in a study of T-cell memory formation after mild COVID-19. TCRdb independently ran MiXCR on the 5' RACE reads; one entry per CDR3 protein. The data contain approximately 430,000 distinct CDR3 sequences, 23% of them singletons. Sequencing was performed on PBMCs or a T cell subset sorted from them (not recorded which). These receptors were obtained from an adult woman who had mild COVID-19 (a few samples of this study predate the infection). Cell type and time point are not known.

This clonotype was found a few times. The CDR3 region is CASSLELAVEQFF. The CDR3 region has the DNA TGTGCCAGCAGCTTAGAACTAGCCGTTGAGCAGTTCTTC. The chain carries TRBV7-9 and TRBJ2-1; tentatively, D is TRBD2 (6 bases). Germline loops: CDR1 SEHNR, CDR2 FQNEAQ (reference sequence). V was trimmed by 1 base and J by 9 bases, leaving 10 bases between them. The CDR3 sequence is 13 residues long. Using reference TRBV7-9 and TRBJ2-1 for the parts outside the CDR3, the full variable domain is DTGVSQNPRHKITKRGQNVTFRCDPISEHNRLYWYRQTLGQGPEFLTYFQNEAQLEKSRLLSDRFSAERPKGSFSTLEIQRTEQGDSAMYLCASSLELAVEQFFGPGTRLTVL.

This clonotype was observed a few times. This sequence joins TRBV3-1 and TRBJ2-7; 7 bases match TRBD2. After removal of 6 bases from V and 3 bases from J, the junction contained 11 bases not matched to a gene. This CDR3 spans 15 amino acids. Per the germline V gene, CDR1 is LGHDT and CDR2 is YNNKEL (reference sequence). This CDR3 is CASSPRGAGNYEQYF. Written as DNA, the CDR3 is TGTGCCAGCAGTCCCCGGGGAGCGGGGAACTACGAGCAGTACTTC.

The chain uses TRBV6-5 and TRBJ1-1; tentative D call: TRBD1 (5 bases). Germline V gene sequence: CDR1 MNHEY, CDR2 SVGAGI. The CDR3 loop spans 14 amino acids. Trimming left V 2 bases short and J 1 base short, with 8 bases between. As DNA, the CDR3 is TGTGCCAGCAGTTACCGACAGAAGAACACTGAAGCTTTCTTT. Translated, it gives CASSYRQKNTEAFF.

This chain links TRBV4-1 with TRBJ2-3; 9 bases match TRBD1. The CDR3 runs to 16 residues. Germline values: CDR1 MGHRA, CDR2 YSYEKL. With 3 bases clipped from V and 1 base from J, the junction kept 5 bases outside the gene matches. The chain's CDR3 is CASSQETGGRTDTQYF. DNA for the CDR3: TGCGCCAGCAGCCAGGAGACAGGGGGACGCACAGATACGCAGTATTTT.

This clonotype has just a few counts. V and J are TRBV7-8 and TRBJ2-3; 13 positions agree with TRBD2. Germline V gene sequence: CDR1 SGHVS, CDR2 FQNEAQ. The V and J ends lost 7 bases and 8 bases, in that order; junction bases with no gene match: 6. This CDR3 spans 14 amino acids. The CDR3 protein is CASTTGLAGSTQYF. CDR3 nucleotide sequence: TGTGCCAGCACCACGGGACTAGCGGGGAGTACGCAGTATTTT. Supplemented by reference TRBV7-8 and TRBJ2-3, the full variable domain reads GAGVSQSPRYKVAKRGQDVALRCDPISGHVSLFWYQQALGQGPEFLTYFQNEAQLDKSGLPSDRFFAERPEGSVSTLKIQRTQQEDSAVYLCASTTGLAGSTQYFGPGTRLTVL.

This clonotype has a handful of counts. This chain connects TRBV5-1 to TRBJ1-2; weak D call: TRBD1 (6 bases). CDR3 length: 14 amino acids. Trimming removed 4 bases at V and 5 bases at J, with 15 bases between. Looked up from germline, CDR1 is SGHRS and CDR2 is YFSETQ. Here the CDR3 reads CASSLSGTNYGYTF. CDR3 bases: TGCGCCAGCAGCCTCTCCGGGACAAATTATGGCTACACCTTC.

This clonotype was observed a few times. The chain employs TRBV29-1 and TRBJ2-1, with 8 bases fitting TRBD1. CDR3 size: 16 residues. From germline, CDR1 is SQVTM and CDR2 ANQGSEA. The V segment lost 2 bases and the J segment 3 bases; nucleotides outside the gene matches: 9. CDR3 region: CSVEPARTGLYNEQFF. The CDR3 coding sequence is TGCAGCGTTGAACCAGCTAGGACAGGGCTCTACAATGAGCAGTTCTTC.

This clonotype was seen only a few times. This chain connects TRBV6-6 to TRBJ2-2; TRBD2 is a possible D gene (5 bases). The CDR3 extends over 15 amino acids. Between the trimmed V and J ends, which lost 6 bases and 5 bases, there was a span of 16 bases. Per germline, CDR1 MNHNY and CDR2 SVGAGI (reference sequence). The CDR3 DNA follows: TGTGCCAGCAGACCAAGCGGTAGCACAACCGGGGAGCTGTTTTTT. This encodes CASRPSGSTTGELFF.

This clonotype has just a few counts. V gene TRBV7-2 combines with J gene TRBJ2-1, with D perhaps matching TRBD1 or TRBD2 (5 bases each). V was shortened by 5 bases and J by 6 bases, with 20 bases between the two germline ends. The CDR3 is 16 amino acids. Germline CDR1 and CDR2: SGHTA and FQGNSA. The CDR3 DNA is TGTGCCAGCAGCCTCCCCCCCGGACCTGGGACCAATGAGCAGTTCTTC. Translation: CASSLPPGPGTNEQFF.

The V gene is TRBV5-1, the J gene TRBJ2-1; 7 bases are a match to TRBD1. The CDR3 is made up of 14 amino acids. Germline CDR1 SGHRS, CDR2 YFSETQ. After removal of 4 bases from V and 8 bases from J, the junction contained 9 bases not matched to a gene. The CDR3: CASSTLQGTDEQFF. DNA of the CDR3: TGCGCCAGCAGCACCTTACAGGGGACGGATGAGCAGTTCTTC.

The chain recombines TRBV5-1 with TRBJ2-6; the D gene is possibly TRBD1 (6 bases). Trimming left V 8 bases short and J 0 bases short, with 15 bases between. The CDR3 is 16 residues long. Looked up from germline, CDR1 is SGHRS and CDR2 is YFSETQ. CDR3 amino acids: CASSWTVLSGANVLTF. In nucleotides, the CDR3 is TGCGCCAGTTCATGGACAGTCCTCTCTGGGGCCAACGTCCTGACTTTC. Drawing the rest from reference TRBV5-1 and TRBJ2-6, the complete variable domain is KAGVTQTPRYLIKTRGQQVTLSCSPISGHRSVSWYQQTPGQGLQFLFEYFSETQRNKGNFPGRFSGRQFSNSRSEMNVSTLELGDSALYLCASSWTVLSGANVLTFGAGSRLTVL.

There are a few counts of this clonotype. The chain carries TRBV18 and TRBJ1-5, with D possibly matching TRBD1 (6 bases). CDR3 size: 14 residues. The germline V gene encodes CDR1 KGHSH and CDR2 LQKENI. Deletions cut 0 bases from V and 7 bases from J, with 10 bases between. This chain's CDR3 is CASSPPQQGQPQHF. The CDR3, as DNA: TGTGCCAGCTCACCACCCCAACAGGGCCAGCCCCAGCATTTT.

The V gene is TRBV12-3 or TRBV12-4, the J gene TRBJ2-3, with TRBD1 matching over 7 bases. V was pared by 5 bases and J by 4 bases, with 9 bases of the junction left unmatched. This CDR3 spans 15 amino acids. The CDR3 nucleotides are TGTGCCAGCAGTCAAGCGACAGGGTTCGCAGATACGCAGTATTTT. Protein sequence: CASSQATGFADTQYF.

The rearrangement uses TRBV5-5 and TRBJ2-5, with unresolved D. CDR3 length: 14 residues. Germline assignment: CDR1 SGHKS and CDR2 YYEKEE (reference sequence). The ends were cut back, 6 bases at V and 1 base at J, with 13 bases in the middle. The CDR3 here is CASTVGRSQETQYF. CDR3 in DNA: TGTGCCAGCACCGTGGGCAGAAGCCAAGAGACCCAGTACTTC.

This clonotype was found a few times. The rearrangement links TRBV30 to TRBJ1-5; D might be TRBD1 (6 bases). V shed 2 bases and J shed 8 bases, with 25 bases lying between them. The CDR3 is 17 residues long. The germline V gene encodes CDR1 GTSNPN and CDR2 SVGIG (reference sequence). The CDR3 loop reads CAWSSTGTVPLGEPQHF. The CDR3 nucleotides read TGTGCCTGGAGTTCCACAGGGACCGTTCCGCTGGGGGAGCCCCAGCATTTT.

The chain recombines TRBV12-3 or TRBV12-4 with TRBJ1-3; D may be TRBD1 (5 bases). This CDR3 contains 18 residues. V was clipped by 3 bases and J by 0 bases, with 18 bases between them. The CDR3 here is CASSFEGAEGSSGNTIYF. CDR3 nucleotide sequence: TGTGCCAGCAGTTTCGAGGGAGCGGAGGGGAGCTCTGGAAACACCATATATTTT.

This clonotype was counted between two and nine times. This chain joins TRBV10-3 and TRBJ1-6, with no clear D. CDR1 is ENHRY and CDR2 is SYGVKD in the germline V gene. The CDR3 sequence is 17 residues long. The CDR3 reads CASSRQDEMAYNSPLHF. Written as DNA, the CDR3 is TGTGCTTCCAGCAGGCAGGACGAGATGGCCTATAATTCACCCCTCCACTTT.

This rearrangement joins TRBV2 to TRBJ2-3, with TRBD1 matching 7 bases. Germline lookup yields CDR1 SNHLY and CDR2 FYNNEI. Trimming removed 10 bases from V and 1 base from J; junction bases left unmatched: 8. The CDR3 totals 14 residues. CDR3 region: CAITRQGRTDTQYF. The CDR3 DNA reads as TGTGCCATCACAAGACAGGGCCGCACAGATACGCAGTATTTT.

This clonotype was seen only a few times. This rearrangement joins TRBV29-1 to TRBJ2-1, with 10 bases fitting TRBD1. Germline CDR1 and CDR2: SQVTM and ANQGSEA. V lost 5 bases, J lost 3 bases, and 4 bases stayed unmatched. The CDR3 sequence is 14 residues long. The chain's CDR3 is CSVPGQGGYNEQFF. The CDR3 nucleotides read TGCAGCGTTCCTGGACAGGGGGGCTACAATGAGCAGTTCTTC.

This clonotype was counted a few times. The V and J genes are TRBV5-1 and TRBJ2-3, with a possible D match to TRBD2 (5 bases). From germline, CDR1 is SGHRS and CDR2 YFSETQ. CDR3 length: 14 residues. Trimming stripped 3 bases from V and 5 bases from J, with 13 bases between. CDR3 bases: TGCGCCAGCAGCTGGCAGGCTCGGGGAGATACGCAGTATTTT. Residues: CASSWQARGDTQYF. The whole variable domain, remainder taken from reference TRBV5-1 and TRBJ2-3, is KAGVTQTPRYLIKTRGQQVTLSCSPISGHRSVSWYQQTPGQGLQFLFEYFSETQRNKGNFPGRFSGRQFSNSRSEMNVSTLELGDSALYLCASSWQARGDTQYFGPGTRLTVL.

The chain uses TRBV5-1 and TRBJ1-3; D ambiguous. V dropped 4 bases and J dropped 0 bases, with 8 bases sitting between them. The CDR3 extends over 14 amino acids. Germline CDR1 SGHRS, CDR2 YFSETQ. In DNA, the CDR3 is TGCGCCAGCAGCCCGCGGAACTCTGGAAACACCATATATTTT. This codes for CASSPRNSGNTIYF.

This clonotype showed up just a few times. The CDR3 is CSVDLWDPAYNEQFF. CDR3 in DNA: TGCAGCGTTGACCTTTGGGACCCAGCCTACAATGAGCAGTTCTTC. The V and J genes are TRBV29-1 and TRBJ2-1; D assignment may be TRBD1 or TRBD2 (5 bases each). The ends were cut back, 3 bases at V and 2 bases at J, with 14 bases in the middle. There are 15 residues in the CDR3. Germline V gene lookup returns CDR1 SQVTM and CDR2 ANQGSEA.

The sample holds one count of this clonotype. The chain is built from TRBV25-1 and TRBJ1-1; 11 bases match TRBD1. CDR3 size: 14 residues. The germline gives CDR1 MGHDK, CDR2 SYGVNS. V was pared by 8 bases and J by 6 bases, with 8 bases of the junction left unmatched. The CDR3 DNA is TGTGCCAGCCGCCGGACAGGGGGCAAAGCTGAAGCTTTCTTT. Residues: CASRRTGGKAEAFF.

This clonotype was counted at least ten times. The chain links TRBV7-6 to TRBJ2-7; maybe TRBD2 (7 bases). CDR1 and CDR2 (germline): SGHVS, FNYEAQ. The germline V and J ends were trimmed by 0 bases and 7 bases, with 19 bases remaining between them. There are 16 residues in the CDR3. The CDR3 sequence: CASSLAGVGGAEEQYF. Written as DNA, the CDR3 is TGTGCCAGCAGCTTAGCGGGTGTTGGGGGGGCGGAAGAGCAGTACTTC.